These 9 T cell receptor beta chains originate from one sample sequenced in a study of graft-versus-host responses after intestinal transplantation. Assay used: immunoSEQ multiplex PCR; TCRdb lists only in-frame clones, some missing. The sample consists of some 70,000 clones, roughly 92% of them appearing once. The sequences come from bone marrow, collected 700 to 750 days after intestinal transplantation. Receptors were obtained from a human patient who received an intestinal transplant, so some T cells may come from the graft donor.

The V call is TRBV5-1, the J call TRBJ2-6; D uncertain. Germline CDR1 reads SGHRS; CDR2 reads YFSETQ. V lost 0 bases and J lost 0, with 7 bases in between. CDR3 size: 16 residues. Here the CDR3 reads CASSLGGDSGANVLTF. CDR3 DNA: TGCGCCAGCAGCTTGGGTGGAGACTCTGGGGCCAACGTCCTGACTTTC.

The J gene is TRBJ1-3, the V gene TRBV19; D is ambiguous. The V and J ends lost 8 bases and 0 bases respectively, with 8 bases between them. Germline V lookup: CDR1 LNHDA, CDR2 SQIVND (reference sequence). The CDR3 contains 13 residues. CDR3 loop: CASADFSGNTIYF. The CDR3 DNA sequence: TGTGCCAGTGCAGATTTCTCTGGAAACACCATATATTTT. Variable domain in full (rest from reference TRBV19 and TRBJ1-3): DGGITQSPKYLFRKEGQNVTLSCEQNLNHDAMYWYRQDPGQGLRLIYYSQIVNDFQKGDIAEGYSVSREKKESFPLTVTSAQKNPTAFYLCASADFSGNTIYFGEGSWLTVV.

The V gene is TRBV5-4, the J gene TRBJ1-1; no clear D. Germline assignment: CDR1 SGHNT and CDR2 YYREEE (reference sequence). The CDR3 covers 15 residues. V lost 3 bases to trimming and J lost 0 bases, with 12 bases between them. The CDR3 spells CASSSQWSVNTEAFF. DNA of the CDR3: TGTGCCAGCAGCTCCCAATGGAGCGTGAACACTGAAGCTTTCTTT. The variable domain in full, completed from reference TRBV5-4 and TRBJ1-1, reads ETGVTQSPTHLIKTRGQQVTLRCSSQSGHNTVSWYQQALGQGPQFIFQYYREEENGRGNFPPRFSGLQFPNYSSELNVNALELDDSALYLCASSSQWSVNTEAFFGQGTRLTVV.

The rearrangement joins TRBV19 to TRBJ2-5; TRBD2 is a possible D gene (5 bases). Per germline, CDR1 LNHDA and CDR2 SQIVND (reference sequence). The CDR3 is 15 residues long. V dropped 3 bases and J dropped 0 bases, with 11 bases sitting between them. The CDR3 nucleotides read TGTGCCAGTAGTATCGGACTTTCGTACCAAGAGACCCAGTACTTC. Translated, it gives CASSIGLSYQETQYF.

CDR3 protein: CASSQGQGSGNTIYF. The DNA of the CDR3 is TGCGCCAGCAGCCAGGGACAGGGCTCTGGAAACACCATATATTTT. The gene calls are TRBV4-1 and TRBJ1-3; TRBD1 aligns across 9 bases. This CDR3 spans 15 amino acids. After removal of 3 bases from V and 0 bases from J, the junction contained 0 bases not matched to a gene. Germline V lookup: CDR1 MGHRA, CDR2 YSYEKL.

This chain uses TRBV5-6 with TRBJ2-1; no definite D call. The germline V and J ends were trimmed by 6 bases and 5 bases, with 12 bases remaining between them. The CDR3 loop spans 13 amino acids. Germline V gene lookup returns CDR1 SGHDT and CDR2 YYEEEE. CDR3 protein: CASIMTANNEQFF. In DNA form, the CDR3 reads TGTGCCAGCATCATGACTGCTAACAATGAGCAGTTCTTC.

The CDR3 sequence: CASSQRDSQAAGELFF. The CDR3 region has the DNA TGTGCCAGCAGCCAACGGGACAGCCAGGCGGCCGGGGAGCTGTTTTTT. The J gene is TRBJ2-2, the V gene TRBV7-9; 7 bases are a match to TRBD1. The V gene's germline CDR1 is SEHNR and CDR2 FQNEAQ (reference sequence). CDR3 size: 16 residues. V shed 5 bases, J shed 6 bases, and the junction held 12 bases outside the gene matches.

The chain employs TRBV4-1 and TRBJ2-1; the D gene is possibly TRBD2 (5 bases). Trimming removed 0 bases from V and 4 bases from J, with 13 bases in between. This CDR3 is built from 16 residues. The germline CDR1 and CDR2 sequences are MGHRA and YSYEKL. The CDR3 sequence is CASSQDEGLGYNEQFF. The DNA for the CDR3 is TGCGCCAGCAGCCAAGACGAGGGCCTGGGTTACAATGAGCAGTTCTTC.

The chain uses TRBV12-2 and TRBJ2-5; whether TRBD2, the table's D call, matches the DNA was not checked. TRBV12-2 is flagged as a pseudogene. CDR3 length equals 14 residues. The CDR3 DNA follows: TGTGCAAGTCGATGCCGAGGGGGGGAAGAGACCCAGTACTTC. Translated: CASRCRGGEETQYF.